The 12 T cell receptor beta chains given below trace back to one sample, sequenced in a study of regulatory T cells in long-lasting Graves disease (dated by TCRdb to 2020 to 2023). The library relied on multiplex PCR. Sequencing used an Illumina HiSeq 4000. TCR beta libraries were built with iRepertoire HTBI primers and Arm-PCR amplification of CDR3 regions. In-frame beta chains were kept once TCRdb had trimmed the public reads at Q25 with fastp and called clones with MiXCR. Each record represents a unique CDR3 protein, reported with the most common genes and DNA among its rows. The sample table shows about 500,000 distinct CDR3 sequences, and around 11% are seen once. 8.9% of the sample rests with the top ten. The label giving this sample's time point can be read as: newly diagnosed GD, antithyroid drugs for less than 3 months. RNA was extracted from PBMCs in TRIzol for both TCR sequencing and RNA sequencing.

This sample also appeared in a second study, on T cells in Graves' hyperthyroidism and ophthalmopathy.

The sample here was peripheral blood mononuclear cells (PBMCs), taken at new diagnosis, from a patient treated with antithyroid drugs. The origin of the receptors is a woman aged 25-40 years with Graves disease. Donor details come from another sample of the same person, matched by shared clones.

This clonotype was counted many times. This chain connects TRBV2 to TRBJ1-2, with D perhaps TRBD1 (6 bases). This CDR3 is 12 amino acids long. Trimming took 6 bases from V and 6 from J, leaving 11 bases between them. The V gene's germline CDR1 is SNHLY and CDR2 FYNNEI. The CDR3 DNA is TGTGCCAGCAGGGGGACATTTGATGGCTACACCTTC. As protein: CASRGTFDGYTF. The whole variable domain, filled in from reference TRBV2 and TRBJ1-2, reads EPEVTQTPSHQVTQMGQEVILRCVPISNHLYFYWYRQILGQKVEFLVSFYNNEISEKSEIFDDQFSVERPDGSNFTLKIRSTKLEDSAMYFCASRGTFDGYTFGSGTRLTVV.

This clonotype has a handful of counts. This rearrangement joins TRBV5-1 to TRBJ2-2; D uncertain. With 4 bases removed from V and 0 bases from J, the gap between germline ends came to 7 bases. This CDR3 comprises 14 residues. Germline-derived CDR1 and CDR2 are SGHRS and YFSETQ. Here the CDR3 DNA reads TGCGCCAGCAGCCCGAACACGAACACCGGGGAGCTGTTTTTT. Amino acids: CASSPNTNTGELFF.

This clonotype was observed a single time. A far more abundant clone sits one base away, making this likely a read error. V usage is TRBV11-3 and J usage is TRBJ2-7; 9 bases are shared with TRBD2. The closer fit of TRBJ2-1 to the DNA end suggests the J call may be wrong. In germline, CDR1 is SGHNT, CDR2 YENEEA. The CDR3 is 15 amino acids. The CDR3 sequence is CASSLGRASGEVQFF. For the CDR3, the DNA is TGTGCCAGCAGCTTAGGAAGGGCTAGCGGGGAGGTGCAGTTCTTC.

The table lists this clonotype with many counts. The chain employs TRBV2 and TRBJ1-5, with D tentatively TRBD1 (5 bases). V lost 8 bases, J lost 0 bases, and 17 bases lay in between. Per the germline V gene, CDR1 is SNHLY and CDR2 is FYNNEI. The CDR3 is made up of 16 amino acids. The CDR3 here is CASGAGGIYSNQPQHF. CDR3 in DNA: TGTGCCAGCGGGGCCGGCGGGATTTATAGCAATCAGCCCCAGCATTTT. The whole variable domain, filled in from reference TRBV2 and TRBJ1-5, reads EPEVTQTPSHQVTQMGQEVILRCVPISNHLYFYWYRQILGQKVEFLVSFYNNEISEKSEIFDDQFSVERPDGSNFTLKIRSTKLEDSAMYFCASGAGGIYSNQPQHFGDGTRLSIL.

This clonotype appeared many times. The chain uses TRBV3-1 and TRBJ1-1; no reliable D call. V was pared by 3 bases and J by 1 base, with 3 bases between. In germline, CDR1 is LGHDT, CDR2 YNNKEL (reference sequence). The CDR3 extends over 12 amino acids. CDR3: CASSQKNTEAFF. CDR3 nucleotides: TGTGCCAGCAGCCAGAAGAACACTGAAGCTTTCTTT.

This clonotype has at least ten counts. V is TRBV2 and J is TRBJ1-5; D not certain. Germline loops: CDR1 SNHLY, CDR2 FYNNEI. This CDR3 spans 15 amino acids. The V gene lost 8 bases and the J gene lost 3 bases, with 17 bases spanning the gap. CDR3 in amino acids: CASQTVHGNNQPQHF. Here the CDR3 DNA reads TGTGCCAGCCAAACAGTGCACGGGAACAATCAGCCCCAGCATTTT.

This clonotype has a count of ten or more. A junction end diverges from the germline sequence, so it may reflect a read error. The CDR3 here is CASSLAGVYGQYF. As DNA, the CDR3 is TGTGCCAGCAGTTTAGCGGGAGTTTACGGGCAGTACTTC. V is TRBV12-3 or TRBV12-4 and J is TRBJ2-7; a possible D gene is TRBD2 (5 bases). The CDR3 spans 13 residues.

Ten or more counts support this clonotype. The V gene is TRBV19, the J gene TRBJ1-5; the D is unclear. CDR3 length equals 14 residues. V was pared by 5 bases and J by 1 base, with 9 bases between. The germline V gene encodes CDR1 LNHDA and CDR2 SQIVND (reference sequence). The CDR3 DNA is TGTGCCAGTAGTGAAAGACACAGCAATCAGCCCCAGCATTTT. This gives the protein CASSERHSNQPQHF.

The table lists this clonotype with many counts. The chain's CDR3 is CATSRELVSYEQYF. DNA for the CDR3: TGTGCCACCAGCAGGGAGTTGGTCTCCTACGAGCAGTACTTC. The chain couples TRBV15 to TRBJ2-7; no clear D. Trimming pared 3 bases from V and 0 bases from J, leaving 9 bases between. CDR3 length: 14 residues. Germline CDR1 LNHNV, CDR2 YYDKDF (reference sequence). The full variable domain, with the rest looked up from reference TRBV15 and TRBJ2-7, is DAMVIQNPRYQVTQFGKPVTLSCSQTLNHNVMYWYQQKSSQAPKLLFHYYDKDFNNEADTPDNFQSRRPNTSFCFLDIRSPGLGDTAMYLCATSRELVSYEQYFGPGTRLTVT.

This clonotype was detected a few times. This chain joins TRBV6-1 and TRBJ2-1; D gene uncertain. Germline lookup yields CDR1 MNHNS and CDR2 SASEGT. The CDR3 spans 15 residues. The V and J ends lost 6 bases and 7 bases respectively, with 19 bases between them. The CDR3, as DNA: TGTGCCAGCAGAAGTCGGACCGCGGCAACAAATGAGCAGTTCTTC. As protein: CASRSRTAATNEQFF.

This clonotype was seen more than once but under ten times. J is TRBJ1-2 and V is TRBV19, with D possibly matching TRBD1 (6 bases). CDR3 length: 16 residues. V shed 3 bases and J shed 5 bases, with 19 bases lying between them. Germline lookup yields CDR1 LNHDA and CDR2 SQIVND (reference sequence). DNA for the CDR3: TGTGCCAGTAGTATTTATTTGACAGGTGATTTTTATGGCTACACCTTC. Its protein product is CASSIYLTGDFYGYTF.

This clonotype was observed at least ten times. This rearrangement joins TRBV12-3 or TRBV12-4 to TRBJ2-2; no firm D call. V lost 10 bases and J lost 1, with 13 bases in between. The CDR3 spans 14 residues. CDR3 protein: CATTYRVNTGELFF. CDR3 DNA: TGTGCCACCACTTATAGGGTGAACACCGGGGAGCTGTTTTTT.